These 3 T cell receptor beta chains share one sample of origin, sequenced in a study of cytomegalovirus exposure and HLA in healthy donors. Both 60 Vbeta primers and 13 Jbeta primers went into the PCR. The method was immunoSEQ multiplex PCR; TCRdb's version includes in-frame clones alone and lacks a portion of them. Of some 120,000 clones in the sample, about 80% are singletons; the top ten hold more than 2.5%. Input material: PBMCs. Receptors originate from a male donor in good health and CMV-seronegative.

The chain links TRBV6-5 to TRBJ1-1; no reliable D call. The V gene's germline CDR1 is MNHEY and CDR2 SVGAGI. CDR3 length: 11 amino acids. Trimming shortened V by 2 bases and J by 11 bases, and 9 bases separated the two germline ends. CDR3 in amino acids: CASSYPPLAFF. In DNA, the CDR3 is TGTGCCAGCAGTTACCCCCCGTTGGCTTTCTTT.

This sequence joins TRBV13 and TRBJ2-2, with TRBD2 matching over 12 bases. This CDR3 is built from 16 residues. V lost 5 bases to trimming and J lost 7 bases; unmatched junction nucleotides: 8. Germline CDR1 PRHDT, CDR2 FYEKMQ (reference sequence). CDR3 region: CASSLWTSGISGELFF. The CDR3 DNA reads as TGTGCCAGCAGCCTGTGGACTAGCGGGATTAGCGGGGAGCTGTTTTTT.

V and J are TRBV6-4 and TRBJ2-2; 9 bases are shared with TRBD2. Germline V gene lookup returns CDR1 MRHNA and CDR2 SNTAGT. The CDR3 sequence is 17 residues long. J was trimmed by 2 bases and V by 0 bases; bases with no gene match: 4. This CDR3 is CASSDSAGGPNTGELFF. The CDR3 bases are TGTGCCAGCAGTGACTCTGCGGGGGGGCCCAACACCGGGGAGCTGTTTTTT.